A selection of T cell receptor beta chains follows, all from one sample in a study of CD8 T cells in ankylosing spondylitis. TCRdb ran MiXCR on the 5' RACE reads and lists one entry per CDR3 protein. The data contain just under 95,000 distinct CDR3 sequences, about 9% of them seen just once; the ten biggest clones take up 5.1%. Material: blood, either unsorted or a sorted T cell fraction (not recorded which). The receptor set was obtained from a male donor with ankylosing spondylitis or in good health (not recorded which). The CDR3 runs from the conserved cysteine through the conserved F or W. Each record gives: J gene, D gene, clone size, V gene, CDR3 DNA, CDR3 protein. D genes are given only for firm matches. For some rows the clone size is stated as once, few or many, or as a class when expanded; others skip it.

j_call: TRBJ2-7; d_call: TRBD2; clone_size: .; v_call: TRBV19; cdr3_nt: TGTGCCAGTAACTCCGGGACTAGCGGCGACTACGAGCAGTACTTC; cdr3_aa: CASNSGTSGDYEQYF
j_call: TRBJ2-1; d_call: .; clone_size: few; v_call: TRBV27; cdr3_nt: TGTGCCAGCAGTTCCGGGACACCTTACAATGAGCAGTTCTTC; cdr3_aa: CASSSGTPYNEQFF
j_call: TRBJ1-5; d_call: .; clone_size: many; v_call: TRBV5-4; cdr3_nt: TGTGCCAGCAGCTTTAACGGAGGGCCCCAGCATTTT; cdr3_aa: CASSFNGGPQHF
j_call: TRBJ2-5; d_call: TRBD2; clone_size: many; v_call: TRBV5-6; cdr3_nt: TGTGCCAGCAGCTTGTTAACTAGCGGGGGATGGGAGACCCAGTACTTC; cdr3_aa: CASSLLTSGGWETQYF
j_call: TRBJ2-2; d_call: .; clone_size: many; v_call: TRBV5-1; cdr3_nt: TGCGCCAGTGAAATAGGGGAGTTAAACACCGGGGAGCTGTTTTTT; cdr3_aa: CASEIGELNTGELFF
j_call: TRBJ1-1; d_call: .; clone_size: many; v_call: TRBV15; cdr3_nt: TGTGCCACCAGCAGAGGAACTGGGGCTGAAGCTTTCTTT; cdr3_aa: CATSRGTGAEAFF
j_call: TRBJ2-5; d_call: TRBD1; clone_size: many; v_call: TRBV28; cdr3_nt: TGTGCCAGCAGTTTCCCCGGGACAGTAGGAACCATTCAACAAGAGACCCAGTACTTC; cdr3_aa: CASSFPGTVGTIQQETQYF
j_call: TRBJ1-2; d_call: .; clone_size: many; v_call: TRBV9; cdr3_nt: TGTGCCAGCAGCGTAGCTCCGAGCTATGGCTACACCTTC; cdr3_aa: CASSVAPSYGYTF
j_call: TRBJ1-4; d_call: .; clone_size: .; v_call: TRBV29-1; cdr3_nt: TGCAGCGGGGGGAGTGCAACTAATGAAAAACTGTTTTTT; cdr3_aa: CSGGSATNEKLFF
j_call: TRBJ1-1; d_call: .; clone_size: many; v_call: TRBV5-1; cdr3_nt: TGCGCCAGCAGCTCTAGTAGGGGGGAGAACACTGAAGCTTTCTTT; cdr3_aa: CASSSSRGENTEAFF
j_call: TRBJ2-2; d_call: TRBD1; clone_size: .; v_call: TRBV12-3/TRBV12-4; cdr3_nt: TGTGCCAGCAGTGTCCAAGGGGGCGCAGCCGGGGAGCTGTTTTTT; cdr3_aa: CASSVQGGAAGELFF
j_call: TRBJ2-3; d_call: .; clone_size: many; v_call: TRBV27; cdr3_nt: TGTGCCAGCAGTTTCTCTTCCTACTCTAGCACAGATACGCAGTATTTT; cdr3_aa: CASSFSSYSSTDTQYF
j_call: TRBJ2-1; d_call: .; clone_size: many; v_call: TRBV20-1; cdr3_nt: TGCAGTGCTAGAGATGAAGGAACGGGGGATTCCTACAATGAGCAGTTCTTC; cdr3_aa: CSARDEGTGDSYNEQFF
j_call: TRBJ1-1; d_call: .; clone_size: many; v_call: TRBV18; cdr3_nt: TGTGCCAGCTCACCCCTCGGCGAAGGCACCGTTCGTTTT; cdr3_aa: CASSPLGEGTVRF
j_call: TRBJ2-4; d_call: .; clone_size: many; v_call: TRBV29-1; cdr3_nt: TGCAGCGGATCTTATTCAAACATTCAGTACTTC; cdr3_aa: CSGSYSNIQYF
j_call: TRBJ2-3; d_call: TRBD1; clone_size: few; v_call: TRBV5-1; cdr3_nt: TGCGCCAGCAGCCCCCGACAGGGGATAGGCACAGATACGCAGTATTTT; cdr3_aa: CASSPRQGIGTDTQYF
j_call: TRBJ1-5; d_call: .; clone_size: many; v_call: TRBV20-1; cdr3_nt: TGCAGCGCCTCGGGGGGGATATTTAGCAATCAGCCCCAGCATTTT; cdr3_aa: CSASGGIFSNQPQHF
j_call: TRBJ2-2; d_call: .; clone_size: many; v_call: TRBV2; cdr3_nt: TGTGCCAGCACCCCCGGTCGGGAGCTGTTTTTT; cdr3_aa: CASTPGRELFF
j_call: TRBJ2-7; d_call: TRBD1; clone_size: .; v_call: TRBV3-1; cdr3_nt: TGTGCCAGCACCCACGTTGGGACAGGGAGGTACGAGCAGTACTTC; cdr3_aa: CASTHVGTGRYEQYF
j_call: TRBJ2-7; d_call: .; clone_size: many; v_call: TRBV28; cdr3_nt: TGTGCCAGCAGAGACAGCACCTACGAGCAGTACTTC; cdr3_aa: CASRDSTYEQYF
j_call: TRBJ1-5; d_call: .; clone_size: many; v_call: TRBV12-3/TRBV12-4; cdr3_nt: TGTGCCAGCAGCCCAGACAGGATAGAGCCCCAGCATTTT; cdr3_aa: CASSPDRIEPQHF
j_call: TRBJ2-5; d_call: .; clone_size: few; v_call: TRBV20-1; cdr3_nt: TGCTGTGCCAGCCCCCTACAAGAAGGGCCGGATGGAGAGACCCAGTACTTC; cdr3_aa: CCASPLQEGPDGETQYF
j_call: TRBJ2-7; d_call: TRBD2; clone_size: few; v_call: TRBV18; cdr3_nt: TGTGCCAGCTCACCGGGACTAGTGGACGGGCAGTACTTC; cdr3_aa: CASSPGLVDGQYF
j_call: TRBJ1-1; d_call: .; clone_size: many; v_call: TRBV27; cdr3_nt: TGTGCCAGCAGTCCCATTTTAAGAGGACAGAAGAACACTGAAGCTTTCTTT; cdr3_aa: CASSPILRGQKNTEAFF
j_call: TRBJ1-1; d_call: .; clone_size: few; v_call: TRBV7-2; cdr3_nt: TGTGCCAGCAGCTTTGTTAGGGGGAACACTGAAGCTTTCTTT; cdr3_aa: CASSFVRGNTEAFF
j_call: TRBJ2-2; d_call: .; clone_size: many; v_call: TRBV4-2; cdr3_nt: TGTGCCAGCAGCCAAGAAAACACCGGGGAGCTGTTTTTT; cdr3_aa: CASSQENTGELFF
j_call: TRBJ1-6; d_call: .; clone_size: many; v_call: TRBV28; cdr3_nt: TGTGCCAGCAGTCAGACAGGCCGGCGTTCACCCCTCCACTTT; cdr3_aa: CASSQTGRRSPLHF
j_call: TRBJ1-2; d_call: TRBD1; clone_size: many; v_call: TRBV9; cdr3_nt: TGTGCCAGCAGCGTGACAGGGTCCGCGCAGTATGGCTACACCTTC; cdr3_aa: CASSVTGSAQYGYTF
j_call: TRBJ2-7; d_call: TRBD1; clone_size: many; v_call: TRBV29-1; cdr3_nt: TGCAGCGTTGATCCCGGGACAGCAGTTCTTCCTTCCACCTACGAGCAGTACTTC; cdr3_aa: CSVDPGTAVLPSTYEQYF
j_call: TRBJ2-3; d_call: TRBD2; clone_size: many; v_call: TRBV5-1; cdr3_nt: TGCGCCAGCAGCCCGGGACTAGCGGGGGGCACAGATACGCAGTATTTT; cdr3_aa: CASSPGLAGGTDTQYF
j_call: TRBJ2-1; d_call: TRBD2; clone_size: many; v_call: TRBV5-1; cdr3_nt: TGCGCCAGCAGCCGGACTAGCGGGGCCCCCAACAATGAGCAGTTCTTC; cdr3_aa: CASSRTSGAPNNEQFF
j_call: TRBJ2-1; d_call: .; clone_size: many; v_call: TRBV10-2; cdr3_nt: TGCGCCAGCGGGGCTGGGACAAATAACAATGAGCAGTTCTTC; cdr3_aa: CASGAGTNNNEQFF
j_call: TRBJ2-1; d_call: TRBD1; clone_size: few; v_call: TRBV2; cdr3_nt: TGTGCCAGCAGTGACGGGACAGGGGTGGCCAATGAGCAGTTCTTC; cdr3_aa: CASSDGTGVANEQFF
j_call: TRBJ2-5; d_call: .; clone_size: many; v_call: TRBV3-1; cdr3_nt: TGTGCCAGCAGCCAAGGACAGGAGGTGTCGGAGACCCAGTACTTC; cdr3_aa: CASSQGQEVSETQYF
j_call: TRBJ2-5; d_call: .; clone_size: many; v_call: TRBV7-6; cdr3_nt: TGTGCCAGCAGCCTCCAAGAGACCCAGTACTTC; cdr3_aa: CASSLQETQYF
j_call: TRBJ2-7; d_call: .; clone_size: many; v_call: TRBV10-3; cdr3_nt: TGTGCCATCAGTGAGTCCATTTTGTCCACAGGGAAGAGATACGAGCAGTACTTC; cdr3_aa: CAISESILSTGKRYEQYF
j_call: TRBJ2-1; d_call: TRBD1; clone_size: few; v_call: TRBV7-3; cdr3_nt: TGTGCCAGCAGCGCGGGACAGGGGTGGAATGAGCAGTTCTTC; cdr3_aa: CASSAGQGWNEQFF
j_call: TRBJ2-5; d_call: .; clone_size: many; v_call: TRBV11-2; cdr3_nt: TGTGCCAGCAGCTTAGAGTGGTCGGGGACCCAGTACTTC; cdr3_aa: CASSLEWSGTQYF
j_call: TRBJ2-4; d_call: TRBD1; clone_size: many; v_call: TRBV14; cdr3_nt: TGTGCCAGCAGCGCGGGACAGGTCATTCAGTACTTC; cdr3_aa: CASSAGQVIQYF
j_call: TRBJ1-2; d_call: TRBD1; clone_size: many; v_call: TRBV12-3/TRBV12-4; cdr3_nt: TGTGCCAGCAGTTGGGACAGACGCGGCTACACCTTC; cdr3_aa: CASSWDRRGYTF
j_call: TRBJ2-6; d_call: .; clone_size: .; v_call: TRBV6-2/TRBV6-3; cdr3_nt: TGTGCCAGCACCTTGGGGGCGACTGGGGCCAACGTCCTGACTTTC; cdr3_aa: CASTLGATGANVLTF
j_call: TRBJ1-5; d_call: .; clone_size: many; v_call: TRBV6-5; cdr3_nt: TGTGCCAGCAGTTACTCAAATGCGGGCCAGCCCCAGCATTTT; cdr3_aa: CASSYSNAGQPQHF
j_call: TRBJ2-3; d_call: .; clone_size: many; v_call: TRBV10-3; cdr3_nt: TGTGCCATCAGAAAAGGACGGGAGACAGATACGCAGTATTTT; cdr3_aa: CAIRKGRETDTQYF
j_call: TRBJ2-2; d_call: TRBD1; clone_size: .; v_call: TRBV7-2; cdr3_nt: TGTGCCAGCAGGCCTAACCGGGACAGGGTTAACACCGGGGAGCTGTTTTTT; cdr3_aa: CASRPNRDRVNTGELFF
j_call: TRBJ1-2; d_call: TRBD1; clone_size: many; v_call: TRBV20-1; cdr3_nt: TGCAGTGCTAGAGATCGTCCTTCGCTCGGACAGGGGGTTACCTTC; cdr3_aa: CSARDRPSLGQGVTF